This TCR beta chain was sequenced in a study of blood T cell repertoires in COVID-19. Study at large: Samples representing acute and convalescent COVID-19 were sourced from the United States, Italy and Spain.

The CDR3 length is 15 residues. V lost 2 bases, J lost 2 bases, and 9 bases lay in between. Germline CDR1 MNHEY, CDR2 SVGEGT. Clones were sequenced by immunoSEQ multiplex PCR, and TCRdb holds only the in-frame ones, with some missing. The sample lists 20,000 to 30,000 clones, nearly 90% occurring once. V is TRBV6-2 or TRBV6-3 and J is TRBJ2-2; D call uncertain. The source material was peripheral blood. This sequence was found in a man in his 70s with acute or convalescent COVID-19. CDR3 bases: TGTGCCAGCAGTTACCCCTTTAGAAACACCGGGGAGCTGTTTTTT. It codes for CASSYPFRNTGELFF.